The 13 T cell receptor beta chains below were found in one sample sequenced in a study of OX40 agonist ivuxolimab in advanced cancers. The repertoire was sequenced with immunoSEQ multiplex PCR; TCRdb's copy has only in-frame clones and lacks some. The table records over 70,000 clones, 78% of them present only once. Material: CD4+ or CD8+ T cells sorted from blood, obtained in a trial of the OX40 agonist ivuxolimab. Source of these receptors: an adult with an advanced solid tumor such as melanoma, head and neck, liver or kidney cancer.

The V gene is TRBV4-3, the J gene TRBJ2-5; D is perhaps TRBD1 or TRBD2 (5 bases each). Trimming shortened V by 4 bases and J by 5 bases, and 11 bases separated the two germline ends. Germline V lookup: CDR1 LGHNA, CDR2 YSLEER. The CDR3 runs to 13 residues. This CDR3 is CASSLGWGETQYF. In DNA, the CDR3 is TGCGCCAGCAGCCTCGGATGGGGGGAGACCCAGTACTTC.

The gene calls are TRBV6-4 and TRBJ2-2; unclear D gene. The CDR3 contains 14 residues. Germline CDR1 and CDR2: MRHNA and SNTAGT. Trimming stripped 5 bases from V and 2 bases from J, with 9 bases between. CDR3: CASSIDTNTGELFF. The CDR3 region has the DNA TGTGCCAGCAGTATAGACACCAACACCGGGGAGCTGTTTTTT.

The V gene is TRBV11-3, the J gene TRBJ2-2, with TRBD1 as a possible D gene (5 bases). The CDR3 runs to 13 residues. From germline, CDR1 is SGHNT and CDR2 YENEEA. Trimming took off 3 bases at V and 7 bases at J, with 9 bases between the two ends. CDR3 sequence: CASSFDQGGELFF. CDR3 in DNA: TGTGCCAGCAGCTTCGATCAGGGCGGGGAGCTGTTTTTT. Together with reference TRBV11-3 and TRBJ2-2, the CDR3 gives the full variable domain: EAGVVQSPRYKIIEKKQPVAFWCNPISGHNTLYWYLQNLGQGPELLIRYENEEAVDDSQLPKDRFSAERLKGVDSTLKIQPAELGDSAVYLCASSFDQGGELFFGEGSRLTVL.

The gene calls are TRBV2 and TRBJ1-6, with 8 positions matching TRBD1. This CDR3 spans 13 amino acids. Looked up from germline, CDR1 is SNHLY and CDR2 is FYNNEI. Trimming removed 5 bases from V and 7 bases from J; junction bases left unmatched: 1. CDR3: CASSWTGNSPLHF. CDR3 coding DNA: TGTGCCAGCAGTTGGACAGGGAATTCACCCCTCCACTTT.

V gene TRBV9 combines with J gene TRBJ2-2; D is unclear. The V end lost 0 bases, the J end lost 4 bases, and 13 bases lay between the germline ends. The CDR3 runs to 16 residues. The V gene's germline CDR1 is SGDLS and CDR2 YYNGEE. CDR3 DNA: TGTGCCAGCAGCGTAGGGATAGAAGCGTTCACCGGGGAGCTGTTTTTT. Translated: CASSVGIEAFTGELFF.

V usage is TRBV30 and J usage is TRBJ1-5; possibly TRBD1 for D (5 bases). The CDR3 covers 12 residues. CDR1 and CDR2 from the germline V gene are GTSNPN and SVGIG (reference sequence). V lost 2 bases, J lost 7 bases, and 9 bases lay in between. The CDR3 region has the DNA TGTGCCTGGAGTCTGCAGGGCCAGCCCCAGCATTTT. Amino acid sequence: CAWSLQGQPQHF. The full variable domain, completed using reference TRBV30 and TRBJ1-5, is SQTIHQWPATLVQPVGSPLSLECTVEGTSNPNLYWYRQAAGRGLQLLFYSVGIGQISSEVPQNLSASRPQDRQFILSSKKLLLSDSGFYLCAWSLQGQPQHFGDGTRLSIL.

This clone was detected only once. The chain couples TRBV6-6 to TRBJ2-5, with D maybe TRBD2 (6 bases). CDR1 and CDR2 from the germline V gene are MNHNY and SVGAGI (reference sequence). Trimming pared 0 bases from V and 4 bases from J, leaving 12 bases between. The CDR3 consists of 15 residues. CDR3 DNA: TGTGCCAGCAGTTACTCTCAGGGAGGATCAGAGACCCAGTACTTC. Its translation is CASSYSQGGSETQYF.

J is TRBJ2-1 and V is TRBV5-1; the match to TRBD2 covers 13 bases. Germline trimming cut 4 bases from V and 0 bases from J; bases unmatched to any gene: 13. The length of the CDR3 is 20 residues. Germline assignment: CDR1 SGHRS and CDR2 YFSETQ. The CDR3 nucleotides are TGCGCCAGCAGCCCTCGCCCGGGACTAGCGGGATTCCGCTCCTACAATGAGCAGTTCTTC. Its translation: CASSPRPGLAGFRSYNEQFF. Full variable domain (remainder filled in from reference TRBV5-1 and TRBJ2-1): KAGVTQTPRYLIKTRGQQVTLSCSPISGHRSVSWYQQTPGQGLQFLFEYFSETQRNKGNFPGRFSGRQFSNSRSEMNVSTLELGDSALYLCASSPRPGLAGFRSYNEQFFGPGTRLTVL.

In this sample, this clone turned up once. The rearrangement joins TRBV6-5 to TRBJ1-3; perhaps TRBD1 as D (5 bases). Trimming took off 2 bases at V and 2 bases at J, with 7 bases between the two ends. The CDR3 has 14 residues. CDR1 MNHEY and CDR2 SVGAGI come from the germline V gene. CDR3 coding DNA: TGTGCCAGCAGTTACGGGGGAACTGGAAACACCATATATTTT. Protein: CASSYGGTGNTIYF.

The chain links TRBV21-1 to TRBJ1-2; the table's D call, TRBD1, was not checked against the DNA. TRBV21-1 is a pseudogene. The CDR3 has 12 residues. The CDR3 sequence: CASRSQGPGYTF. CDR3 bases: TGTGCCAGCAGAAGCCAGGGGCCTGGCTACACCTTC.

J is TRBJ2-7 and V is TRBV27; D remains unclear. V gave up 2 bases and J gave up 0 bases, with 8 bases separating them. CDR1 is MNHEY, CDR2 SMNVEV, per germline (reference sequence). This CDR3 region has 14 residues. CDR3 protein: CASSLQRSSYEQYF. DNA of the CDR3: TGTGCCAGCAGTTTACAACGGAGCTCCTACGAGCAGTACTTC.

The chain employs TRBV4-3 and TRBJ1-5; 8 bases agree with TRBD1. CDR1 and CDR2 (germline): LGHNA, YSLEER. Trimming at V came to 0 bases and at J to 5 bases, leaving 9 bases not matched to a gene. The CDR3 contains 17 residues. The CDR3 DNA reads as TGCGCCAGCAGCCAAGATCTCTTGACAGGGGTTGATCAGCCCCAGCATTTT. Its protein is CASSQDLLTGVDQPQHF.

V gene TRBV7-6 combines with J gene TRBJ2-2; 12 bases match TRBD2. Germline-derived CDR1 and CDR2 are SGHVS and FNYEAQ. V shed 5 bases and J 3 bases; nucleotides not matched to a gene: 4. The CDR3 consists of 16 residues. CDR3 sequence: CASSPGLAGYTGELFF. The DNA of the CDR3 is TGTGCCAGCAGCCCAGGACTAGCGGGATACACCGGGGAGCTGTTTTTT.